A selection of T cell receptor beta chains follows, all from one sample in a study of CD8 T cells in ankylosing spondylitis. TCRdb reprocessed the 5' RACE reads with MiXCR, giving one entry per CDR3 protein. The sample yields 300,000 to 400,000 distinct CDR3 sequences, roughly 14% seen once. Material for sequencing was blood, either unsorted or a sorted T cell fraction (not recorded which). The receptors come from a male donor with ankylosing spondylitis or in good health (not recorded which). Both conserved end residues are part of each CDR3. The D gene is left open where the match is weak. Size is stated for part of the rows, as once, few or many counts, or as a class when the clone is expanded.

CDR3 DNA	CDR3 protein	clone size	D gene	V gene	J gene
TGTGCCAGCAGTGGCGGGACCTATGGCTACACCTTC	CASSGGTYGYTF	few	-	TRBV12-3/TRBV12-4	TRBJ1-2
TGCAGTGCTACCAGAGATCGGGGGACTAGCCTACGCCAAGAGACCCAGTACTTC	CSATRDRGTSLRQETQYF	-	TRBD2	TRBV20-1	TRBJ2-5
TGTGCCAGCAGCTCTAGCGGGAGAGAGATTGAGACCCAGTACTTC	CASSSSGREIETQYF	few	TRBD2	TRBV7-2	TRBJ2-5
TGTGCCAGCAGACTAGCGGGGGGCATATCCTACGAGCAGTACTTC	CASRLAGGISYEQYF	few	TRBD2	TRBV6-1	TRBJ2-7
TGCAGTGCTAGGTCCGAGGGGCGACCTGGGGCCAACGTCCTGACTTTC	CSARSEGRPGANVLTF	-	-	TRBV20-1	TRBJ2-6
TGTGCCAGCAGCGTCCGGGCGGGAGGGCCCTACAATGAGCAGTTCTTC	CASSVRAGGPYNEQFF	-	TRBD2	TRBV9	TRBJ2-1
TGTGCCATCAGTGAGACCATACAAGAGTCCTATGGCTACACCTTC	CAISETIQESYGYTF	few	-	TRBV10-3	TRBJ1-2
TGTGCCAGCAGCCCATTATCGAGGGTGAACACTGAAGCTTTCTTT	CASSPLSRVNTEAFF	few	-	TRBV5-5	TRBJ1-1
TGTGCCAGCAGCCAAGGGACAGTGCGGCGGACTGAAGCTTTCTTT	CASSQGTVRRTEAFF	few	-	TRBV4-2	TRBJ1-1
TGTGCTAGTGGTTTGGTACGCGGGGGTCAAGAGACCCAGTACTTC	CASGLVRGGQETQYF	-	TRBD2	TRBV12-5	TRBJ2-5
TGTGCCAGCAGGTCGCAGACAACAGACGAGCAGTACTTC	CASRSQTTDEQYF	few	-	TRBV3-1	TRBJ2-7
TGCGCCAGCAGCTTGGCTGCAGGGGCTGGGAATGAGCAGTTCTTC	CASSLAAGAGNEQFF	-	-	TRBV5-1	TRBJ2-1
TGTGCCAGCAGTGCGCAAGGAAAAACTGAAGCTTTCTTT	CASSAQGKTEAFF	few	-	TRBV6-1	TRBJ1-1
TGCGCCAGCAGCCAACCTGTGAGGACTAGCGGAAGGGCAGATACGCAGTATTTT	CASSQPVRTSGRADTQYF	-	TRBD2	TRBV5-1	TRBJ2-3
TGTGCCAGCAGCCCGCCGACTAGCGGTTCATCCTACGAGCAGTACTTC	CASSPPTSGSSYEQYF	many	TRBD2	TRBV3-1	TRBJ2-7
TGTGCCAGCAGCCAAGTCGGGACTCACAATGAGCAGTTCTTC	CASSQVGTHNEQFF	few	-	TRBV3-1	TRBJ2-1
TGTGCCAGCAGCTGGGAGGGACAGATCCAAGAGACCCAGTACTTC	CASSWEGQIQETQYF	-	-	TRBV5-8	TRBJ2-5
TGTGCCAGCAGCGCCGGGCAGGGGTTTGGAACTGAAGCTTTCTTT	CASSAGQGFGTEAFF	few	-	TRBV7-9	TRBJ1-1
TGTGCCAGCAGCACCAATACAGGGTTGAACACTGAAGCTTTCTTT	CASSTNTGLNTEAFF	-	-	TRBV11-2	TRBJ1-1
TGTGCCAGCAGTGAAGTAACACAGGGGGGAAAACTGTTTTTT	CASSEVTQGGKLFF	-	TRBD1	TRBV6-1	TRBJ1-4
TGCAGTGCCCCCCGAGGGGGGTACAATGAGCAGTTCTTC	CSAPRGGYNEQFF	-	-	TRBV20-1	TRBJ2-1
TGCAGTGCTAGAGATAATGCCAGGGGGGCGAACACCGGGGAGCTGTTTTTT	CSARDNARGANTGELFF	few	-	TRBV20-1	TRBJ2-2
TGTGCCAGCAGTTTTACCAGGGAAGGCTACACCTTC	CASSFTREGYTF	many	-	TRBV12-3/TRBV12-4	TRBJ1-2
TGCGCCAGGGCGGGGGGCTACGGCATGAACACTGAAGCTTTCTTT	CARAGGYGMNTEAFF	-	-	TRBV10-1	TRBJ1-1
TGTGCCAGCAGCTTGGTTATGGACAGGGACTACGAGCAGTACTTC	CASSLVMDRDYEQYF	few	TRBD1	TRBV7-2	TRBJ2-7
TGTGCCAGCAGCATGGGACAGGGAAGTAAGCAAGAGACCCAGTACTTC	CASSMGQGSKQETQYF	-	TRBD1	TRBV7-2	TRBJ2-5
TGTGCCAGTAGTATCGGCGGGGGGGATTACAATGAGCAGTTCTTC	CASSIGGGDYNEQFF	few	TRBD2	TRBV19	TRBJ2-1
TGTGCCACCCGGACTAGCAATGAGCAGTTCTTC	CATRTSNEQFF	-	TRBD2	TRBV12-3/TRBV12-4	TRBJ2-1
TGCGCCAGCAGCTTGGGACCCATTGATACGCAGTATTTT	CASSLGPIDTQYF	-	-	TRBV11-2	TRBJ2-3
TGTGCCAGCAGCGTAGTGGGGGGACAGGGGTCAGATACGCAGTATTTT	CASSVVGGQGSDTQYF	few	TRBD1	TRBV9	TRBJ2-3
TGTGCCATCAGTGTGGGGGGGAGAGAGACCCAGTACTTC	CAISVGGRETQYF	-	TRBD2	TRBV10-3	TRBJ2-5
TGTGCCAGCAGTGCGCGGTCGGGTGAAAAACTGTTTTTT	CASSARSGEKLFF	-	-	TRBV25-1	TRBJ1-4
TGTGCCAGCAGCTCCCCGAACGGCGGTGGAACAGAGACCCAGTACTTC	CASSSPNGGGTETQYF	-	-	TRBV5-5	TRBJ2-5
TGCAGCGTTGATCCTCAGCGGGGAGTTAACAATGAGCAGTTCTTC	CSVDPQRGVNNEQFF	many	TRBD2	TRBV29-1	TRBJ2-1
TGTGCCAGCAGTTTCAGGGTGGTAGGGACTGAAGCTTTCTTT	CASSFRVVGTEAFF	many	-	TRBV12-3/TRBV12-4	TRBJ1-1
TGCGCCAGCAGCCTTTCTTGGGCAGGGGTTTCCTACGAGCAGTACTTC	CASSLSWAGVSYEQYF	-	-	TRBV4-1	TRBJ2-7
TGTGCCAGCAGCTTAGAGGGGGGCCTTCACGAGCAGTACTTC	CASSLEGGLHEQYF	-	-	TRBV7-9	TRBJ2-7